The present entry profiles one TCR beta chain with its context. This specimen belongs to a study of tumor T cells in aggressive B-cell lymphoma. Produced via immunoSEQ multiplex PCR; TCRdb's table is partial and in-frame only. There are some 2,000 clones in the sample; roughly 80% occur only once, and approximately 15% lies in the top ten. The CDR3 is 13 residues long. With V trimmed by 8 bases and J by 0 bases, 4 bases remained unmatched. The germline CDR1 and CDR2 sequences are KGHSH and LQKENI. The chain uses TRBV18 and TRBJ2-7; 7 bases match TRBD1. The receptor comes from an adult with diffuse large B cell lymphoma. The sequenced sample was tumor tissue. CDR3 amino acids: CASRQGSSYEQYF. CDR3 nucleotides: TGTGCCAGCAGACAGGGCAGCTCCTACGAGCAGTACTTC.